The 4 T cell receptor beta chains in this list originate from one sample, sequenced in a study of shared clonotypes between healthy human individuals. Sequenced by immunoSEQ multiplex PCR; TCRdb stores in-frame clones only, minus some. The table lists some 2.1 million clones, about 95% of them singletons, with 0.1% to 0.15% in the top ten. The sequenced sample consisted of naive CD4+ T cells sorted from blood. Subset specified: CD45RA+ positively selected. The source of these receptors is a man aged 18-30 years in good health.

This chain joins TRBV7-9 and TRBJ1-4, with D perhaps TRBD1 (5 bases). The V end was cut by 0 bases, the J end by 6 bases, with 14 bases between. This CDR3 is built from 16 residues. Germline values: CDR1 SEHNR, CDR2 FQNEAQ (reference sequence). CDR3 protein: CASSLAVRGGDEKLFF. The CDR3 DNA reads as TGTGCCAGCAGCTTAGCGGTACGGGGCGGAGATGAAAAACTGTTTTTT.

V and J are TRBV19 and TRBJ1-1; tentatively, D is TRBD1 (5 bases). V lost 5 bases, J lost 5 bases, and 12 bases lay in between. The V gene's germline CDR1 is LNHDA and CDR2 SQIVND (reference sequence). This CDR3 contains 13 residues. The CDR3 DNA reads as TGTGCCAGTAGTCCCGGGGGGGATACTGAAGCTTTCTTT. Residues: CASSPGGDTEAFF.

The V call is TRBV28, the J call TRBJ2-3; a weak D match, TRBD2 (6 bases). V gave up 5 bases and J gave up 5 bases, with 11 bases separating them. The CDR3 runs 13 residues. Germline CDR1 reads MDHEN; CDR2 reads SYDVKM. The CDR3 DNA reads TGTGCCAGCAGTACGAGCGGGCTAGATACGCAGTATTTT. Translated: CASSTSGLDTQYF.

The V call is TRBV28, the J call TRBJ2-7, with D maybe TRBD1 (6 bases). The CDR3 sequence is 15 residues long. CDR1 and CDR2 (germline): MDHEN, SYDVKM. Trimming pared 5 bases from V and 4 bases from J, leaving 18 bases between. The CDR3 loop reads CASSPHGITGYEQYF. The CDR3 region has the DNA TGTGCCAGCAGTCCCCATGGGATTACAGGGTACGAGCAGTACTTC.